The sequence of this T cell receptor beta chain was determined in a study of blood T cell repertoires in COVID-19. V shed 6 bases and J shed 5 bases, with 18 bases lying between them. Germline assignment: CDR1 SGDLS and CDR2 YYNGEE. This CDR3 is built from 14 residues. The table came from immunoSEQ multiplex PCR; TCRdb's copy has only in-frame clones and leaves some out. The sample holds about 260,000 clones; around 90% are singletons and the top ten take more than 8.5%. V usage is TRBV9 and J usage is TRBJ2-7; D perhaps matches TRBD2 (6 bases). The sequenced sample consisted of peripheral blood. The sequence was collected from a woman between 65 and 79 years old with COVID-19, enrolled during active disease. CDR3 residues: CASTPTSTSDEQYF. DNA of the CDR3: TGTGCCAGCACCCCCACTAGCACATCCGACGAGCAGTACTTC.